This TCR beta chain originates from a study of CD8+CD57+ T cells in acquired aplastic anemia. Study at large: Sorted CD4+ and CD8+ cells yielded about 3.1 ug of DNA on average.

Using genomic DNA as the template, TCR beta VDJ and CDR3 profiling was carried out. TCRdb ran MiXCR on the reads and lists one entry per CDR3 protein. The sample includes 62,000 or so distinct CDR3 sequences, around 50% seen only once; the top ten take around 8%. This clonotype has ten or more counts. What it binds is not known. Study conclusions and caveats: CD8+ Simpson's diversity did not differ significantly between patients and controls.

V was clipped by 3 bases and J by 3 bases; unmatched bases: 7. CDR1 is MNHEY and CDR2 is SMNVEV in the germline V gene (reference sequence). CDR3 length: 15 amino acids. The chain is built from TRBV27 and TRBJ1-1, with 7 bases matching TRBD1. Sequenced material: sorted CD4+, CD8+, or CD8+CD57+ T cells (not recorded which) from PBMCs. The source of this sequence is a human donor in good health, serving as a control. In DNA, the CDR3 is TGTGCCAGCAGTTTTTTCAGGGGGGCGGACACTGAAGCTTTCTTT. This codes for CASSFFRGADTEAFF.